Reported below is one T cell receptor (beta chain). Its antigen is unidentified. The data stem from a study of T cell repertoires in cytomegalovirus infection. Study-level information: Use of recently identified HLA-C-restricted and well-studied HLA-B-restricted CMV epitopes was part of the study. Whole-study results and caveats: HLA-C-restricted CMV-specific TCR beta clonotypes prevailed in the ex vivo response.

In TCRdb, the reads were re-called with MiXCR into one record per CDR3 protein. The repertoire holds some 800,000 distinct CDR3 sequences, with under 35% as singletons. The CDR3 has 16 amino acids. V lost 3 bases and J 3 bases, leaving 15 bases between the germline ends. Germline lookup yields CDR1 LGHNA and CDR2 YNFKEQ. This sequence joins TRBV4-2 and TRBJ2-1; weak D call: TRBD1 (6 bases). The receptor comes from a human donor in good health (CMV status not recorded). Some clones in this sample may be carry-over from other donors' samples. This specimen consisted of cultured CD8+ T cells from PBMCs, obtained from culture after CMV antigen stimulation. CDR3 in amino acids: CASSQKPGVNYNEQFF. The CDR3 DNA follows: TGTGCCAGCAGCCAGAAACCAGGGGTCAACTACAATGAGCAGTTCTTC.